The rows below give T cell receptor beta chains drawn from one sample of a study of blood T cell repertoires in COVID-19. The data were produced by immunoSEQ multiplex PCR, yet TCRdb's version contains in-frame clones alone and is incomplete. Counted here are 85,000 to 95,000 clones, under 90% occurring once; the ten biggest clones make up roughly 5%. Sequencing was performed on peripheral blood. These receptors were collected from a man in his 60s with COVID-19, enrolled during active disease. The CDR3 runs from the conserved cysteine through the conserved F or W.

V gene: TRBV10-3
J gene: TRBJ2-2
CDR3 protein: CAITKGDRDGTGELFF

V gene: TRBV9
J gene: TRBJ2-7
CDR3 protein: CASSVGTVFEQYF

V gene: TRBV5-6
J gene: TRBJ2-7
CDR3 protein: CASSLFSGATYEQYF

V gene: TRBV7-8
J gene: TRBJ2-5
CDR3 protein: CASSPKTDPQYF

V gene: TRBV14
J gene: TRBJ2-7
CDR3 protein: CASSQADRYEQYF

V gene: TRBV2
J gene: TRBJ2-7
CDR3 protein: CASNGESRSYEQYF

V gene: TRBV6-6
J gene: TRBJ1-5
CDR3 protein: CASSYMDRGDQPQHF

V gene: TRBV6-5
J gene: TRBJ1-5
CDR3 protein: CASRPDREQPQHF

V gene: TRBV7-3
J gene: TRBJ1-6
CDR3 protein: CASSLRRYNSPLHF

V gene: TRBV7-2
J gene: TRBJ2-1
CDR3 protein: CASGLARSSEQFF